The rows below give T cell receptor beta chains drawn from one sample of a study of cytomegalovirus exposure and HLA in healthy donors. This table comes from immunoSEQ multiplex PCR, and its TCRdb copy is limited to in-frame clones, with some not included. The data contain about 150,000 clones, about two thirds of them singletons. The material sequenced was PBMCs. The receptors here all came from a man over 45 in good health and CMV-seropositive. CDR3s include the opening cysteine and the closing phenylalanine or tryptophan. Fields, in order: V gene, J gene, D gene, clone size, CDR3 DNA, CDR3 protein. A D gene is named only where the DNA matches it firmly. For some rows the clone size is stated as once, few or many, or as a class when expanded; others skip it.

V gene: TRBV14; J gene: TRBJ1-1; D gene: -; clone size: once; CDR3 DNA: TGTGCCAGCAGCCCGGGGGGGCTGAACACTGAAGCTTTCTTT; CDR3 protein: CASSPGGLNTEAFF
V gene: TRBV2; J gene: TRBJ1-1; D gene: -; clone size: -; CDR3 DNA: TGTGCCAGCAGTGTCAGGGGTCGTGAAGCTTTCTTT; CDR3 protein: CASSVRGREAFF
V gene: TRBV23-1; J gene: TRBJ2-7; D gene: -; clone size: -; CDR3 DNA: TGCGCCAGCACCAGGCCCCCTCGGTACTTC; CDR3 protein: CASTRPPRYF
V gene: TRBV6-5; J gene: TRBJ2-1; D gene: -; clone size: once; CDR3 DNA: TGTGCCAGCAGCTCTTGGGGCGCCTACAATGAGCAGTTCTTC; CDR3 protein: CASSSWGAYNEQFF
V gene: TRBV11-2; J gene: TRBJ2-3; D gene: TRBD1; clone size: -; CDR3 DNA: TGTGCCAGCAGCTCGGACAGGGGGCGGGATACGCAGTATTTT; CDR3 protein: CASSSDRGRDTQYF
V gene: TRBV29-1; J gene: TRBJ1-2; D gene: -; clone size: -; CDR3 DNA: TGCAGCGTTGAAGATCGGAGTGGGTACTATGGCTACACCTTC; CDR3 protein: CSVEDRSGYYGYTF
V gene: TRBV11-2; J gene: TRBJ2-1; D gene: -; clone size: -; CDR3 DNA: TGTGCCAGCAGCTTTAGCACCTACAATGAGCAGTTCTTC; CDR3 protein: CASSFSTYNEQFF
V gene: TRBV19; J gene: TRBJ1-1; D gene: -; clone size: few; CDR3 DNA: TGTGCCAGTAGTATAGATCGCAGGGCGGAAGCTTTCTTT; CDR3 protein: CASSIDRRAEAFF
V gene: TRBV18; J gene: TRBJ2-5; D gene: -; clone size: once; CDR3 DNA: TGTGCCAGCTCACCAAATTCGGGGAATTTGGGAGAGACCCAGTACTTC; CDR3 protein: CASSPNSGNLGETQYF
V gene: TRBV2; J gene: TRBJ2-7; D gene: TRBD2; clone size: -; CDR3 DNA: TGTGCCAGCAGTGGATCTAGCGGACTAAACTCCTACGAGCAGTACTTC; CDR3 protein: CASSGSSGLNSYEQYF
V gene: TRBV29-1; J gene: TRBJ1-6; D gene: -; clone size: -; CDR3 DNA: TGCAGCGTTGCGATTGGGGAGACCAATTCACCCCTCCACTTT; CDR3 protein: CSVAIGETNSPLHF
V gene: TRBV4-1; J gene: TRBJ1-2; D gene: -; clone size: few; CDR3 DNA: TGCGCCAGCAGCCAAGATGGGACACGTGGCTACACCTTC; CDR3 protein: CASSQDGTRGYTF
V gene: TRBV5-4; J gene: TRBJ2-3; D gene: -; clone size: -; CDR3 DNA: TGTGCCAGCCGAGGGCAGACTAGCACAGATACGCAGTATTTT; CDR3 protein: CASRGQTSTDTQYF
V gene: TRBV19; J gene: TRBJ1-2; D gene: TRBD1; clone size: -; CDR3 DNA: TGTGCCAGTAGTGGGGGACAGTATGGCTACACCTTC; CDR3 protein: CASSGGQYGYTF